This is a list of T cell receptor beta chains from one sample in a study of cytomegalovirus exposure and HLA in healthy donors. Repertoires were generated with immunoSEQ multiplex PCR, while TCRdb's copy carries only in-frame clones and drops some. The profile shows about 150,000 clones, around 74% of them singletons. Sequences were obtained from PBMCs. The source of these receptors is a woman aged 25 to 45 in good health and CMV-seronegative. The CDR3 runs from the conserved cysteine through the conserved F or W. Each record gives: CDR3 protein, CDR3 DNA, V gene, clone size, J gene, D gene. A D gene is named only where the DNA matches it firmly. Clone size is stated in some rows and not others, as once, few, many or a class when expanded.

CASSLAGGGRTYEQYF TGTGCCAGCAGCCTAGCGGGGGGAGGGCGAACCTACGAGCAGTACTTC TRBV5-4 - TRBJ2-7 TRBD2
CAISGTSGGESEQFF TGTGCCATCAGCGGGACTAGCGGGGGGGAAAGTGAGCAGTTCTTC TRBV10-3 - TRBJ2-1 TRBD2
CASSPRTVEAYNEQFF TGTGCCAGCAGCCCCCGCACTGTCGAGGCCTACAATGAGCAGTTCTTC TRBV6-6 once TRBJ2-1 -
CASASGTNEKLFF TGTGCCAGTGCCAGTGGTACTAATGAAAAACTGTTTTTT TRBV19 - TRBJ1-4 -
CAWSAKPGLAPSYEQYF TGTGCCTGGAGTGCCAAACCGGGACTAGCCCCTTCCTACGAGCAGTACTTC TRBV30 - TRBJ2-7 TRBD2
CASRLLAKNIQYF TGTGCCAGCAGACTACTAGCCAAAAACATTCAGTACTTC TRBV6-5 - TRBJ2-4 -
CASSVTGEKLFF TGTGCCAGCAGTGTCACGGGTGAAAAACTGTTTTTT TRBV27 - TRBJ1-4 -
CASSLGTGEAFF TGTGCCAGCAGCCTAGGGACAGGGGAAGCTTTCTTT TRBV7-9 - TRBJ1-1 TRBD1
CASSPTGTLPDEQYF TGTGCCAGCAGCCCAACGGGGACACTCCCTGACGAGCAGTACTTC TRBV7-9 - TRBJ2-7 -
CASSRRGSGTGELFF TGTGCCAGCAGCCGAAGGGGATCTGGAACCGGGGAGCTGTTTTTT TRBV7-2 - TRBJ2-2 -
CATSRDITQGWNYGYTF TGTGCCACCAGCAGAGATATAACACAGGGGTGGAACTATGGCTACACCTTC TRBV15 - TRBJ1-2 TRBD1
CASSLAEEGKLFF TGTGCCAGCAGCTTAGCGGAGGAGGGGAAACTGTTTTTT TRBV7-8 few TRBJ1-4 -
CASSSGQGADTQYF TGCGCCAGCAGCTCCGGACAGGGGGCAGATACGCAGTATTTT TRBV5-1 - TRBJ2-3 TRBD1
CATSRGATGSGEDTQYF TGTGCCACCAGCAGAGGGGCTACAGGGTCCGGGGAGGATACGCAGTATTTT TRBV15 - TRBJ2-3 -